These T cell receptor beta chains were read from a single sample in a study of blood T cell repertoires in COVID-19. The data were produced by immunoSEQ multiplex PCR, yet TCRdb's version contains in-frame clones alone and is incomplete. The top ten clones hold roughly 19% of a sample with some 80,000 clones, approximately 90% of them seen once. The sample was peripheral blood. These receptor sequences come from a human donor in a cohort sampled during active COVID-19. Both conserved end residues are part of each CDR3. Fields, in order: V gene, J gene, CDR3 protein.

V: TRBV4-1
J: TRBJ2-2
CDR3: CASSQATPVITSGSYTGELFF

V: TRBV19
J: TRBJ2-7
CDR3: CASQWRVEGGEQYF

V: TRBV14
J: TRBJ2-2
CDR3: CASSQKNEVQGNTGELFF

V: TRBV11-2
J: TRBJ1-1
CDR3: CASSFAGRDTEAFF

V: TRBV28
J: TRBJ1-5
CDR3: CASSLYMYRGNNQPQHF

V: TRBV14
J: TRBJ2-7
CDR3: CASTRRGNEQYF

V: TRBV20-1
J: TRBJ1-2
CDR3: CSAPVSYGYTF

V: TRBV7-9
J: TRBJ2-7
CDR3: CASSYEGQEYF

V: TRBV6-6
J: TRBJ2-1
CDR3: CASLRGTSGNNEQFF

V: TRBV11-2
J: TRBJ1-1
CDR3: CASSLVGQGVSEAFF

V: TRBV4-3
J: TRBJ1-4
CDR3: CASSQGLKGEGEKLFF

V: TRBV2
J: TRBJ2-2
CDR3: CASSLAGGTGELFF

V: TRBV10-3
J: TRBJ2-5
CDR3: CAISDGQGIKETQYF

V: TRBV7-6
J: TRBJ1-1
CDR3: CASSSRTGVNTEAFF